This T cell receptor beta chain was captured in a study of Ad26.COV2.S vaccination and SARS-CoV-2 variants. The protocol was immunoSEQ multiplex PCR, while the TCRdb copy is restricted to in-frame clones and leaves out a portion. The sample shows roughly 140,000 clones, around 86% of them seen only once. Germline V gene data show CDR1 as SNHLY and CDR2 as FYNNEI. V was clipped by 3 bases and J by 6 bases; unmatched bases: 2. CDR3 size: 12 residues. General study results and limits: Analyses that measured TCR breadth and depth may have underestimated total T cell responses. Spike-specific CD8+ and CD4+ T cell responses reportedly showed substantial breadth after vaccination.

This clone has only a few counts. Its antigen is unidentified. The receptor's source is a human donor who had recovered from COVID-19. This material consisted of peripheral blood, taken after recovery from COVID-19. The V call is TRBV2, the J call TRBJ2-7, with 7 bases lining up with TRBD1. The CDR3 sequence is CASSESGGEQYF. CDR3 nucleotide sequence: TGTGCCAGCAGTGAGTCAGGGGGCGAGCAGTACTTC. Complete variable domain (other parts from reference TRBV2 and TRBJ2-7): EPEVTQTPSHQVTQMGQEVILRCVPISNHLYFYWYRQILGQKVEFLVSFYNNEISEKSEIFDDQFSVERPDGSNFTLKIRSTKLEDSAMYFCASSESGGEQYFGPGTRLTVT.